The rows below give T cell receptor beta chains drawn from one sample of a study of identical twins. Each CDR3 protein gets one entry after TCRdb re-called the 5' RACE reads with MiXCR. The table has about 530,000 distinct CDR3 sequences, 20% to 25% seen once; the top ten hold about 0.48%. The same sample was also studied in work on yellow fever vaccine responses in identical twins.

The source material was CD4+ T cells sorted from blood. These receptors originate from a woman between 18 and 30 years old in good health. The CDR3 runs from the conserved cysteine through the conserved F or W. The order of the fields is J gene, V gene, D gene, clone size, CDR3 DNA, CDR3 protein. D genes are given only for firm matches. Not every row has a clone size; where given, it reads once, few, many or a size class.

TRBJ2-5 | TRBV28 | NA | NA | TGTGCCAGCGCGTACCCCCAAGAGACCCAGTACTTC | CASAYPQETQYF
TRBJ2-6 | TRBV5-1 | TRBD1 | few | TGCGCCACCGGGACAGGGAACTCTGGGGCCAACGTCCTGACTTTC | CATGTGNSGANVLTF
TRBJ1-2 | TRBV28 | NA | NA | TGTGCCAGCGGCGGTGGCTACACCTTC | CASGGGYTF
TRBJ2-5 | TRBV15 | TRBD1 | NA | TGTGCCACCAGCAGTTTTTCGGGGACAGGGAAAGAGACCCAGTACTTC | CATSSFSGTGKETQYF
TRBJ1-4 | TRBV20-1 | NA | NA | TGCAGTGCTAGAGGACGGGATGAAAAACTGTTTTTT | CSARGRDEKLFF
TRBJ2-5 | TRBV7-9 | NA | few | TGTGCCAGCAGCTTAGTACAGCGGCTCGGGGAGACCCAGTACTTC | CASSLVQRLGETQYF
TRBJ2-1 | TRBV9 | TRBD2 | NA | TGTGCCAGCAGCGTAGTGGCGGGAGGCGTCCAGTTCTTC | CASSVVAGGVQFF
TRBJ2-3 | TRBV28 | NA | few | TGTGCCAGCAGTTTCGGGAGCCCCCCAGATACGCAGTATTTT | CASSFGSPPDTQYF
TRBJ1-2 | TRBV3-1 | TRBD1 | NA | TGTGCCAGCAGCCAACAGGGGGCGGTCAGTGGCTACACCTTC | CASSQQGAVSGYTF
TRBJ2-2 | TRBV11-3 | NA | NA | TGTGCCAGCAGCTCAAGGGACGGGAACACCGGGGAGCTGTTTTTT | CASSSRDGNTGELFF
TRBJ2-2 | TRBV29-1 | NA | few | TGCAGCGTCGGGACGGGCGTGGGCACCGGGGAGCTGTTTTTT | CSVGTGVGTGELFF
TRBJ2-1 | TRBV20-1 | TRBD2 | few | TGCAGTGCTAGTCTAGCGGGAGTCAATGAGCAGTTCTTC | CSASLAGVNEQFF
TRBJ2-3 | TRBV2 | NA | NA | TGTGCCAGCAGTGGGAGGTTGGGTTCTGGCACAGATACGCAGTATTTT | CASSGRLGSGTDTQYF
TRBJ1-1 | TRBV5-6 | NA | NA | TGTGCCAGCAGCTTGGCCGGAATGGGGGTCACTGAAGCTTTCTTT | CASSLAGMGVTEAFF
TRBJ2-5 | TRBV5-1 | NA | NA | TGCGCCAGCAGCGGGAACAGGGTCATTTTGGAGACCCAGTACTTC | CASSGNRVILETQYF
TRBJ2-1 | TRBV7-3 | NA | NA | TGTGCCAGCAGCCACGAGGGTTACAATGAGCAGTTCTTC | CASSHEGYNEQFF
TRBJ2-5 | TRBV12-3/TRBV12-4 | NA | few | TGTGCCAGCAGCCGAGTAGAGACCCAGTACTTC | CASSRVETQYF
TRBJ2-5 | TRBV7-6 | TRBD2 | NA | TGTGCCAGCAGCCAGGGACTAGAAGAGACCCAGTACTTC | CASSQGLEETQYF
TRBJ2-3 | TRBV20-1 | NA | NA | TGCAGTGCCAGTAAGGGTAGCACAGATACGCAGTATTTT | CSASKGSTDTQYF
TRBJ2-3 | TRBV5-6 | NA | NA | TGTGCCAGCAGCGGGGGGTGGGGTCTCGCAGATACGCAGTATTTT | CASSGGWGLADTQYF
TRBJ1-4 | TRBV11-2 | NA | NA | TGTGCCAGCAGGAGAGGGGTGGAAAAACTGTTTTTT | CASRRGVEKLFF
TRBJ2-7 | TRBV20-1 | NA | few | TGCAGTGCTAACCCAGGCACCTACGAGCAGTACTTC | CSANPGTYEQYF
TRBJ2-1 | TRBV3-1 | NA | few | TGTGCCAGCAGCCAAGAGGACGGGAGAGGCGCCTACAATGAGCAGTTCTTC | CASSQEDGRGAYNEQFF
TRBJ2-2 | TRBV7-6 | TRBD2 | few | TGTGCCAGCAGCTTAGAGGGAGGGGACCCCACCGGGGAGCTGTTTTTT | CASSLEGGDPTGELFF
TRBJ1-5 | TRBV4-1 | NA | NA | TGCGCCAGCAGCCCCGCCGCGGGGGCCGGCAATCAGCCCCAGCATTTT | CASSPAAGAGNQPQHF
TRBJ1-6 | TRBV6-1 | NA | few | TGTGCCAGCAGGCCCAGCGGGGCCACCTATAATTCACCCCTCCACTTT | CASRPSGATYNSPLHF